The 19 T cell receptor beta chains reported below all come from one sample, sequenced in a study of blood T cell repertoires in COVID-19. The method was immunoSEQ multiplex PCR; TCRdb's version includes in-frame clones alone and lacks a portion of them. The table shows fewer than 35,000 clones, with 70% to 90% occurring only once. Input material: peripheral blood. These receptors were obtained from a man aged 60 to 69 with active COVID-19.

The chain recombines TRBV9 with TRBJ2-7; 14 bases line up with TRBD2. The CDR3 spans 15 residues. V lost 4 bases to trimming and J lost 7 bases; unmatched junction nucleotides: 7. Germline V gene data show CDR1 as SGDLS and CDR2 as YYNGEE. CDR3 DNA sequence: TGTGCCAGCAGCTTTGGACTAGCGGGAGGAGGGGAGCAGTACTTC. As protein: CASSFGLAGGGEQYF.

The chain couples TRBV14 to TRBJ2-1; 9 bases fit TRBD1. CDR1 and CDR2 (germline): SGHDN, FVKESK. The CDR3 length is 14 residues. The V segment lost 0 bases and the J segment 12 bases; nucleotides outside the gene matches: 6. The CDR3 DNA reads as TGTGCCAGCAGCCAAGAGGGGACAGGGTCACGGCAGTTCTTC. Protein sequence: CASSQEGTGSRQFF.

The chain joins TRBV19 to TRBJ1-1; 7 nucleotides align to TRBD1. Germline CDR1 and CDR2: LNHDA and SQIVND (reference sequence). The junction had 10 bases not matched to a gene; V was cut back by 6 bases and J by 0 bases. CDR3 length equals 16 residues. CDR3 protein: CASSRTGDGVNTEAFF. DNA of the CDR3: TGTGCCAGTAGCCGAACAGGGGACGGGGTGAACACTGAAGCTTTCTTT.

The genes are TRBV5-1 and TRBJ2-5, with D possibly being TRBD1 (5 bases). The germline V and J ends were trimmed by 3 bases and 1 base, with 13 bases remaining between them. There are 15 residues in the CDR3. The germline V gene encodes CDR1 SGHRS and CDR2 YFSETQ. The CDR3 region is CASSSGNAPQETQYF. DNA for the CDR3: TGCGCCAGCAGCTCAGGGAATGCCCCCCAAGAGACCCAGTACTTC. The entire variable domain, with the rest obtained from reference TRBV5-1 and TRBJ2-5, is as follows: KAGVTQTPRYLIKTRGQQVTLSCSPISGHRSVSWYQQTPGQGLQFLFEYFSETQRNKGNFPGRFSGRQFSNSRSEMNVSTLELGDSALYLCASSSGNAPQETQYFGPGTRLLVL.

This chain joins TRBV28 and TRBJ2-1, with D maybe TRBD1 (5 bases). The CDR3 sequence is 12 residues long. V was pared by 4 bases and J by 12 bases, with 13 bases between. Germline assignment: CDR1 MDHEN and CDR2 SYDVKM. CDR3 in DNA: TGTGCCAGCAGTTGGACACAGTCGGGGCAGTTCTTC. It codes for CASSWTQSGQFF. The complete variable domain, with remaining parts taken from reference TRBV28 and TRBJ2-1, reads DVKVTQSSRYLVKRTGEKVFLECVQDMDHENMFWYRQDPGLGLRLIYFSYDVKMKEKGDIPEGYSVSREKKERFSLILESASTNQTSMYLCASSWTQSGQFFGPGTRLTVL.

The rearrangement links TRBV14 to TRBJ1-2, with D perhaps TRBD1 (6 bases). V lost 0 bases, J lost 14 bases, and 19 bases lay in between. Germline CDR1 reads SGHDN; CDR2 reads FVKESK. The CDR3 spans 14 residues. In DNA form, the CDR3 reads TGTGCCAGCAGCCAAGATCATCGGATGGGGGCTAGAACCTTC. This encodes CASSQDHRMGARTF. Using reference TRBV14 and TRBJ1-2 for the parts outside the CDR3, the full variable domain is EAGVTQFPSHSVIEKGQTVTLRCDPISGHDNLYWYRRVMGKEIKFLLHFVKESKQDESGMPNNRFLAERTGGTYSTLKVQPAELEDSGVYFCASSQDHRMGARTFGSGTRLTVV.

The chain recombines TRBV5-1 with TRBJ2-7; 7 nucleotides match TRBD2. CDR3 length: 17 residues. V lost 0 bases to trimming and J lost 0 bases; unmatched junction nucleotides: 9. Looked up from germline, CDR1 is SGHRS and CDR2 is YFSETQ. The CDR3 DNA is TGCGCCAGCAGCTTGGCCGGGGCGGGAGCGGCCTCCTACGAGCAGTACTTC. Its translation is CASSLAGAGAASYEQYF.

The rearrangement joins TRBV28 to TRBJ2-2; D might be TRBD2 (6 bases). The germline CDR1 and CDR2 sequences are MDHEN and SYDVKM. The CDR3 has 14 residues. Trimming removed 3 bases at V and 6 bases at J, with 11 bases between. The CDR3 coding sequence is TGTGCCAGCAGTTTTGGAGGGCTGGCCGGGGAGCTGTTTTTT. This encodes CASSFGGLAGELFF.

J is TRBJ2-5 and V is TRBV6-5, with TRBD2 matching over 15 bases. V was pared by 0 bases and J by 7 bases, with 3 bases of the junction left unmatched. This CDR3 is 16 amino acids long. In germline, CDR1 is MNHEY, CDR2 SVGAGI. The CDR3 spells CASSYSGLAGGGTQYF. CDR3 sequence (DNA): TGTGCCAGCAGTTACTCGGGACTAGCGGGAGGAGGGACCCAGTACTTC.

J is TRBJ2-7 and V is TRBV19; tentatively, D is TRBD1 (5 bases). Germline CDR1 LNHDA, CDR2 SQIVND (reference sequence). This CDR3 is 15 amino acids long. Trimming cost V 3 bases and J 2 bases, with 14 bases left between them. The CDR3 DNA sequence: TGTGCCAGTAGTATTTTCGGCCAGGGCGCCTACGAGCAGTACTTC. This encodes CASSIFGQGAYEQYF.

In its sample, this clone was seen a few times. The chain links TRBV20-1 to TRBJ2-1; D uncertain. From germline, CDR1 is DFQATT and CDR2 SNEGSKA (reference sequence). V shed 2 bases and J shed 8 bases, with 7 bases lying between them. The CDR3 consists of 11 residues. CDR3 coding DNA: TGCAGTGCTAGAACAGCATATGAGCAGTTCTTC. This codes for CSARTAYEQFF.

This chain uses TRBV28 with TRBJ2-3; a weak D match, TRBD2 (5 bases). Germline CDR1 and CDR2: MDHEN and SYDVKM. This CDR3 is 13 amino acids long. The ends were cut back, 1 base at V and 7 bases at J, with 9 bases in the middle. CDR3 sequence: CASSLFEGNTQYF. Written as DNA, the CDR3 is TGTGCCAGCAGTTTATTTGAGGGAAATACGCAGTATTTT.

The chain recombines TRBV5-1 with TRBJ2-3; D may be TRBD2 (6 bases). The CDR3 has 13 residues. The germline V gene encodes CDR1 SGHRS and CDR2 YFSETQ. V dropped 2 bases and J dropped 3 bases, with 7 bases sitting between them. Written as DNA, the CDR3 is TGCGCCAGCAGCTTCCGGGAGACAGATACGCAGTATTTT. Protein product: CASSFRETDTQYF.

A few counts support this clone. CDR3 loop: CASSRPDRINTDTQYF. CDR3 DNA: TGTGCCAGCAGCCGACCCGACAGGATAAACACAGATACGCAGTATTTT. The rearrangement joins TRBV14 to TRBJ2-3; a weak D match, TRBD1 (6 bases). The germline V gene encodes CDR1 SGHDN and CDR2 FVKESK. The length of the CDR3 is 16 residues. Trimming left V 4 bases short and J 2 bases short, with 16 bases between.

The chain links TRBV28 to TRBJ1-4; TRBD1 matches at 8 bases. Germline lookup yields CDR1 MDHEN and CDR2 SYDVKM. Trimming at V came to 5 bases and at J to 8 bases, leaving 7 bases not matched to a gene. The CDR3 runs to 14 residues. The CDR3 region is CASSTSGGVEKLFF. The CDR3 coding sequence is TGTGCCAGCAGTACATCAGGGGGCGTCGAAAAACTGTTTTTT. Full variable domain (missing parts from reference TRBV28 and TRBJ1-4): DVKVTQSSRYLVKRTGEKVFLECVQDMDHENMFWYRQDPGLGLRLIYFSYDVKMKEKGDIPEGYSVSREKKERFSLILESASTNQTSMYLCASSTSGGVEKLFFGSGTQLSVL.

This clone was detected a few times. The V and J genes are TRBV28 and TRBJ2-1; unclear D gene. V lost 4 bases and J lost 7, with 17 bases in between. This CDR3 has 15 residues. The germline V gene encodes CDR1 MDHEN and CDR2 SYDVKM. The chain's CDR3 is CASSSSDRAVNEQFF. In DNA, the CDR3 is TGTGCCAGCAGTTCCTCCGATAGAGCTGTTAATGAGCAGTTCTTC. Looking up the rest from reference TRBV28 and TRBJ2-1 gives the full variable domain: DVKVTQSSRYLVKRTGEKVFLECVQDMDHENMFWYRQDPGLGLRLIYFSYDVKMKEKGDIPEGYSVSREKKERFSLILESASTNQTSMYLCASSSSDRAVNEQFFGPGTRLTVL.

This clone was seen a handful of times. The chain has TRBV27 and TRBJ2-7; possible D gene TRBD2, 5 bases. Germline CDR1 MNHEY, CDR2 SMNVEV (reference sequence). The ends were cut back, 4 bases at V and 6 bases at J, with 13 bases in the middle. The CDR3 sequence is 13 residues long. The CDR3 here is CASSSRLSFEQYV. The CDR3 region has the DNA TGTGCCAGCAGTTCCAGACTATCTTTCGAGCAGTACGTC.

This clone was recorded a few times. The CDR3 region is CASSLGLAGVRNEQFF. In nucleotides, the CDR3 is TGTGCCAGCAGCTTGGGGCTAGCGGGAGTTCGGAATGAGCAGTTCTTC. The chain combines TRBV5-6 with TRBJ2-1; 10 nucleotides align to TRBD2. The CDR3 is 16 amino acids. Trimming removed 0 bases from V and 7 bases from J; junction bases left unmatched: 7. The germline CDR1 and CDR2 sequences are SGHDT and YYEEEE.

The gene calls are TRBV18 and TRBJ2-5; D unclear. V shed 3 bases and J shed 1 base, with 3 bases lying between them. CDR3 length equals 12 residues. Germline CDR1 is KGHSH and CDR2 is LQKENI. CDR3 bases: TGTGCCAGCTCACCCGGCCAAGAGACCCAGTACTTC. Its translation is CASSPGQETQYF.